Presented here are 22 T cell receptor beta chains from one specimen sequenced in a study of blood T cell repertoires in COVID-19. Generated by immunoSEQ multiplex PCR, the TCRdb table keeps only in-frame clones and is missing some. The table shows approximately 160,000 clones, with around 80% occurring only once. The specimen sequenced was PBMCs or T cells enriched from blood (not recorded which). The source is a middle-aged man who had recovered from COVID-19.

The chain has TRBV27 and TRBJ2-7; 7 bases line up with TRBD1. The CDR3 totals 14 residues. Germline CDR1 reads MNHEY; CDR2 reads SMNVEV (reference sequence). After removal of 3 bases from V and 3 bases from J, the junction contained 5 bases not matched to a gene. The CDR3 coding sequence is TGTGCCAGCAGTTTCTCGACAGGGTTCTACGAGCAGTACTTC. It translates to CASSFSTGFYEQYF.

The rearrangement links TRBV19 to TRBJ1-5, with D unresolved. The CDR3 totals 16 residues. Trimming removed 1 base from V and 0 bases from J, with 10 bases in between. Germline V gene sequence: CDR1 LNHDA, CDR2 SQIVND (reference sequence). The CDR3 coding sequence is TGTGCCAGTAGTATAGCAAGCGACTATAGCAATCAGCCCCAGCATTTT. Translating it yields CASSIASDYSNQPQHF.

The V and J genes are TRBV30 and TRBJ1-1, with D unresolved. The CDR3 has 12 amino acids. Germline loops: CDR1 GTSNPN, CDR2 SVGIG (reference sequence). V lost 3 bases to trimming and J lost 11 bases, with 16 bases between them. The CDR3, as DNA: TGTGCCTGGAGCGTCTGGAGGAAAGGGGCTTTCTTT. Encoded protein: CAWSVWRKGAFF.

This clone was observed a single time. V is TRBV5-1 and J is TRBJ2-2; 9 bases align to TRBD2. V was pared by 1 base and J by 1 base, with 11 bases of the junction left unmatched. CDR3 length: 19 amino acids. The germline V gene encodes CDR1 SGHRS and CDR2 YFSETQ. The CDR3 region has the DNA TGCGCCAGCAGCTTGTTACCCCAACGTAGCGGGGGGAACACCGGGGAGCTGTTTTTT. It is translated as CASSLLPQRSGGNTGELFF.

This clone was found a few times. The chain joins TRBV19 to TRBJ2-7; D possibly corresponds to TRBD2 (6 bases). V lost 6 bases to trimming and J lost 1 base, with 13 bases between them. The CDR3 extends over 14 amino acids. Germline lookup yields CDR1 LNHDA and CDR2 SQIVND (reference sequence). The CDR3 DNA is TGTGCCAGTAGACGGGAGCTTAGTTCCTACGAGCAGTACTTC. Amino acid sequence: CASRRELSSYEQYF.

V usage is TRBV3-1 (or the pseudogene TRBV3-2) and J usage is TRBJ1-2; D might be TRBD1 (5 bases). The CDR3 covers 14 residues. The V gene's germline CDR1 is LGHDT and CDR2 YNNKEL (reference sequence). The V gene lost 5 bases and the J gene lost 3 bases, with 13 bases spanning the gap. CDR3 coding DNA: TGTGCCAGCAGCTTCAGGGTGGGGTACTATGGCTACACCTTC. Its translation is CASSFRVGYYGYTF.

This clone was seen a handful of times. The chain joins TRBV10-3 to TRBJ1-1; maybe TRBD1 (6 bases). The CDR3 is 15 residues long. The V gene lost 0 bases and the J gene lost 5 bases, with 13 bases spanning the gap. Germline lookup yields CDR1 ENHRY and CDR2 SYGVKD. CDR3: CAISESGGWGTEAFF. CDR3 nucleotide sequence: TGTGCCATCAGTGAGTCAGGGGGTTGGGGGACTGAAGCTTTCTTT.

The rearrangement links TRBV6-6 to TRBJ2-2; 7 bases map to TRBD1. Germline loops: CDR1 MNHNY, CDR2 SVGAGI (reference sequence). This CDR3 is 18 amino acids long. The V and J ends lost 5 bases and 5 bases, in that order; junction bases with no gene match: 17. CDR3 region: CASSPPGRGYQGTGELFF. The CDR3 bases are TGTGCCAGCAGTCCCCCCGGCAGGGGGTACCAAGGTACCGGGGAGCTGTTTTTT.

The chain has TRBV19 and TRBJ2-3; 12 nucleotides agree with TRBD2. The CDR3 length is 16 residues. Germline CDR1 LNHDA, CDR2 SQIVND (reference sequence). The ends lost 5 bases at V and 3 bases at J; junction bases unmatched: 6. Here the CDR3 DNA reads TGTGCCAGTAGTGCCGATCTAGCGGGGGGGACAGATACGCAGTATTTT. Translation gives CASSADLAGGTDTQYF.

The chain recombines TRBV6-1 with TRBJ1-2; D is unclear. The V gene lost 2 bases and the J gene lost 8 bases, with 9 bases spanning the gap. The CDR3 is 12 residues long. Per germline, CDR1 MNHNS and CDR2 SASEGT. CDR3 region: CASSERGNGYTF. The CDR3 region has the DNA TGTGCCAGCAGTGAAAGAGGGAACGGCTACACCTTC.

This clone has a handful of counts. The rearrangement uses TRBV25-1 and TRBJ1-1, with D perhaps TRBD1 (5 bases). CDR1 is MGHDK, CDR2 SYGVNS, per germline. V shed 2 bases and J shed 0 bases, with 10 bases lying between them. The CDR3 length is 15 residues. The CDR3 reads CASSEQGAMNTEAFF. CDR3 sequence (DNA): TGTGCCAGCAGTGAACAGGGTGCGATGAACACTGAAGCTTTCTTT.

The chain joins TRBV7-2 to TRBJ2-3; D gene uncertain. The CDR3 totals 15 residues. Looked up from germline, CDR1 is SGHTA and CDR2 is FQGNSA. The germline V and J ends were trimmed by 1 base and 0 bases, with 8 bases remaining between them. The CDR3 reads CASSLVYGSTDTQYF. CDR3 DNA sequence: TGTGCCAGCAGCTTAGTATACGGTAGCACAGATACGCAGTATTTT.

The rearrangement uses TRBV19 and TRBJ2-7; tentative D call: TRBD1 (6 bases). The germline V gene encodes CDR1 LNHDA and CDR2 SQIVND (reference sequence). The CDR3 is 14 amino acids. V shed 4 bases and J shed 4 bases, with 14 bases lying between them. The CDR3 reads CASSKGHGSYEQYF. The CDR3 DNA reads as TGTGCCAGTAGTAAGGGACATGGAAGTTACGAGCAGTACTTC.

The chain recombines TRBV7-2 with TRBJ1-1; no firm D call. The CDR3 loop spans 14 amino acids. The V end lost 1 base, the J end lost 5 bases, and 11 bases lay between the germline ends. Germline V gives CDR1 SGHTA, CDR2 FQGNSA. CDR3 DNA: TGTGCCAGCAGCTTAGTTTTAGGGAGGACTGAAGCTTTCTTT. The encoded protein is CASSLVLGRTEAFF.

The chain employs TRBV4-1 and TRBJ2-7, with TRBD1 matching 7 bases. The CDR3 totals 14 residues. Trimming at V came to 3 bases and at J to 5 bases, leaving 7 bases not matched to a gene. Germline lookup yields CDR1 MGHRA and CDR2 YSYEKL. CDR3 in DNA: TGCGCCAGCAGCCAGATAGACAGGGTCCACGAGCAGTACTTC. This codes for CASSQIDRVHEQYF.

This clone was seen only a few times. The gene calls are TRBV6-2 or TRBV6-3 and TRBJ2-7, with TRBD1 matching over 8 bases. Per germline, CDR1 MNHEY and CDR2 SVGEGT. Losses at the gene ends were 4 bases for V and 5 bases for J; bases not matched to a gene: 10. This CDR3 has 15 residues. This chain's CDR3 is CASSSPDRVVNEQYF. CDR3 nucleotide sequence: TGTGCCAGCAGTTCACCGGACAGGGTGGTAAACGAGCAGTACTTC.

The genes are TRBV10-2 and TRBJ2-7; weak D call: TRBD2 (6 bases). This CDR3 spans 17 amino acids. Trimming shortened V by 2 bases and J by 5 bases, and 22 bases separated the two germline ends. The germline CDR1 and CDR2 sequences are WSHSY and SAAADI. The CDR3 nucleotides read TGCGCCAGCAGTGAGAGGGGTTCTCAGGGAGGCCAGGACGAGCAGTACTTC. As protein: CASSERGSQGGQDEQYF.

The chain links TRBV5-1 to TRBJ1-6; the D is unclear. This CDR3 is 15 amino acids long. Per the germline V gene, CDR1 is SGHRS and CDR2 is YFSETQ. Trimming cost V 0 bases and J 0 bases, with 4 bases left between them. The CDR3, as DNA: TGCGCCAGCAGCTTGGTCAGCTCCTATAATTCACCCCTCCACTTT. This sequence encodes CASSLVSSYNSPLHF.

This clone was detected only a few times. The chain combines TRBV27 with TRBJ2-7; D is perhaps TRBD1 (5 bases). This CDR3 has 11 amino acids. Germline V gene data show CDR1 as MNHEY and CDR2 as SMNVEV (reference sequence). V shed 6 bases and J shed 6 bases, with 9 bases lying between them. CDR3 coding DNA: TGTGCCAGCAGCCCCAGGGCCGAGCAGTACTTC. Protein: CASSPRAEQYF.

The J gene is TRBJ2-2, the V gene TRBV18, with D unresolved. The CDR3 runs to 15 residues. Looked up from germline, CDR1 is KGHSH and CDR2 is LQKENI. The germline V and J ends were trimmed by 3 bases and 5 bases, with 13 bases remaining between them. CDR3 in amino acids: CASSPESGWTGELFF. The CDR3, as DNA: TGTGCCAGCTCACCGGAGTCGGGTTGGACCGGGGAGCTGTTTTTT.

CDR3 in DNA: TGTGCCAGCAGCTTAGAGGGACAGGGGGCTGAAGCTTTCTTT. This codes for CASSLEGQGAEAFF. The chain couples TRBV13 to TRBJ1-1; 11 bases map to TRBD1. V was clipped by 1 base and J by 6 bases; unmatched bases: 1. The CDR3 sequence is 14 residues long. Per germline, CDR1 PRHDT and CDR2 FYEKMQ (reference sequence).

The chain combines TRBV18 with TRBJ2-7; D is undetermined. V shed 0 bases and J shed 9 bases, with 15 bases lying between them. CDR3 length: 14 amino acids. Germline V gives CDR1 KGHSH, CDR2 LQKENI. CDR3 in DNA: TGTGCCAGCTCACCACCCTCCCCCGGCGGCGGGCAGTACTTC. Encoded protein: CASSPPSPGGGQYF.